The rows below give T cell receptor beta chains drawn from one sample of a study of beta chain features in type 1 diabetes. The protocol was immunoSEQ multiplex PCR, while the TCRdb copy is restricted to in-frame clones and leaves out a portion. The table has nearly 350,000 clones, around 9.7% seen once; the top ten hold roughly 1%. The sample taken for sequencing was central memory CD4+ T cells from blood. The origin of the receptors is a young man with type 1 diabetes. Each CDR3 is given with its conserved first and last residue. Fields, in order: D gene, J gene, clone size, V gene, CDR3 length, CDR3 DNA, CDR3 protein. A D gene is named only where the DNA matches it firmly. The size field is filled for only some rows; it gives once, few, many or a size class.

>NA|TRBJ2-1|NA|TRBV7-9|15
TGTGCCAGCAGCTTAGCCGGGGCTTCCTACAATGAGCAGTTCTTC
CASSLAGASYNEQFF
>NA|TRBJ2-3|NA|TRBV27|16
TGTGCCAGCAGTTTATATATCGCAGGGAGCACAGATACGCAGTATTTT
CASSLYIAGSTDTQYF
>NA|TRBJ1-5|few|TRBV7-9|14
TGTGCCAGCAGCTTGGGGGGGCTCAGTCAGCCCCAGCATTTT
CASSLGGLSQPQHF
>NA|TRBJ2-1|NA|TRBV7-2|12
TGTGCCAGCAGCTTAGCGGGGGCCCGGGAGTTCTTC
CASSLAGAREFF
>NA|TRBJ2-3|NA|TRBV6-5|13
TGTGCCAGCAGGCAAATCATTACTGATACGCAGTATTTT
CASRQIITDTQYF
>NA|TRBJ2-1|few|TRBV4-3|13
TGCGCCAGCAGCCAAGACCGAATAGCTTCGAAATTCTTC
CASSQDRIASKFF
>NA|TRBJ2-3|once|TRBV6-5|15
TGTGCCAGCGGACGGTCTGGGGTACAACAAGATACGCAGTATTTT
CASGRSGVQQDTQYF
>NA|TRBJ2-3|NA|TRBV2|15
TGTGCCAGCAGTGTGTCGAGAGATGGCACAGATACGCAGTATTTT
CASSVSRDGTDTQYF
>NA|TRBJ2-5|few|TRBV20-1|11
TGCGCAGGGACTTCCCAAGAGACCCAGTACTTC
CAGTSQETQYF
>NA|TRBJ1-2|NA|TRBV19|14
TGTGCCAGTAGTATGATAAGCGTTAACTATGGCTACACCTTC
CASSMISVNYGYTF
>TRBD1|TRBJ1-5|few|TRBV6-5|15
TGTGCCAGCAGTGGACAGGGGTTGAGCAATCAGCCCCAGCATTTT
CASSGQGLSNQPQHF
>NA|TRBJ2-5|NA|TRBV25-1|13
TGTGCCAGCGGGATCAGGGATACGGAGACCCAGTACTTC
CASGIRDTETQYF
>NA|TRBJ2-5|few|TRBV6-5|13
TGTGCCAGCAGCCCGGGACGACAAGAGACCCAGTACTTC
CASSPGRQETQYF
>NA|TRBJ1-2|few|TRBV5-1|13
TGCGCCAGCTCCGGAGAATGGAACTATGGCTACACCTTC
CASSGEWNYGYTF
>NA|TRBJ2-2|NA|TRBV12-2|15
TGTGCAAGTCGCAAGACCAGGGGTGGGACCGGGGAGCTGTTTTTT
CASRKTRGGTGELFF
>TRBD1|TRBJ2-2|few|TRBV7-2|15
TGTGCCAGCAGCTTAGAACAGGGGTACACCGGGGAGCTGTTTTTT
CASSLEQGYTGELFF
>NA|TRBJ2-7|few|TRBV7-9|13
TGTGCCAGCAGCCTCCAACAGGGCTACGAGCAGTACTTC
CASSLQQGYEQYF
>NA|TRBJ2-3|NA|TRBV7-2|15
TGTGCCAGCAGCTTAGGGGGAGCGGGTACAGATACGCAGTATTTT
CASSLGGAGTDTQYF
>NA|TRBJ2-5|few|TRBV5-1|15
TGCGCCAGCAGCGAGATGGGTATTAGGACAGAGACCCAGTACTTC
CASSEMGIRTETQYF
>NA|TRBJ2-3|few|TRBV7-2|14
TGCGCCAGCAGCCAGACGGGAAACACAGATACGCAGTATTTT
CASSQTGNTDTQYF
>NA|TRBJ2-7|NA|TRBV20-1|11
TGCAGTGCTAGACTTTACAGGGAGCAGTACTTC
CSARLYREQYF
>NA|TRBJ1-1|NA|TRBV4-3|16
TGCGCCAGCAGCCAAGAAGTTCCGACCATGAACACTGAAGCTTTCTTT
CASSQEVPTMNTEAFF
>TRBD1|TRBJ1-1|few|TRBV5-1|15
TGCGCCAGCAGCCCAGGACAGGCGAAGAACACTGAAGCTTTCTTT
CASSPGQAKNTEAFF
>TRBD2|TRBJ2-1|NA|TRBV6-6|16
TGTGCCAGCAGCGGACTAGCGGGGGTGATCAGTAATGAGCAGTTCTTC
CASSGLAGVISNEQFF
>NA|TRBJ2-5|NA|TRBV10-3|13
TGTGCCATCAGTGAAATCCCTGAAGAGACCCAGTACTTC
CAISEIPEETQYF
>TRBD2|TRBJ2-1|few|TRBV29-1|13
TGCAGCCCCCGGGGGGGCCCCTACAATGAGCAGTTCTTC
CSPRGGPYNEQFF
>NA|TRBJ2-5|NA|TRBV7-2|12
TGTGCCAGCAGCCGGGACTGGGAGACCCAGTACTTC
CASSRDWETQYF
>TRBD1|TRBJ2-7|few|TRBV6-5|14
TGTGCCAGCGCCAAGCCGGGACAGGGGCGGGAGCAGTACTTC
CASAKPGQGREQYF
>NA|TRBJ2-5|NA|TRBV5-6|14
TGTGCCAGCAGCAGACAAGGGGCCTGGTGGGCCCAGTACTTC
CASSRQGAWWAQYF
>NA|TRBJ1-1|NA|TRBV7-9|13
TGTGCCAGCAGCTTAGCGGGGTCCCCTGAAGCTTTCTTT
CASSLAGSPEAFF
>NA|TRBJ2-7|NA|TRBV11-2|13
TGTGCCAGCAGCTTAGGCAGTTCCTACGAGCAGTACTTC
CASSLGSSYEQYF
>NA|TRBJ1-2|few|TRBV30|12
TGTGCCTGGGGGCACTTGGTCGGGGGCTACACCTTC
CAWGHLVGGYTF
>NA|TRBJ1-2|many|TRBV4-3|15
TGCGCCAGCAGCCAAGATAACAGGCAAGACTATGGCTACACCTTC
CASSQDNRQDYGYTF
>NA|TRBJ1-4|few|TRBV6-6|12
TGTGCCAGCAGTTCTCGTTGGGGAGAACTGTTTTTT
CASSSRWGELFF
>NA|TRBJ1-5|NA|TRBV18|14
TGTGCCAGCTCACCACAGGATAGCAATCAGCCCCAGCATTTT
CASSPQDSNQPQHF
>TRBD2|TRBJ2-2|few|TRBV5-4|16
TGTGCCAGCACCCCAGGAAGCGGGGTGAACACCGGGGAGCTGTTTTTT
CASTPGSGVNTGELFF
>TRBD2|TRBJ2-7|few|TRBV30|14
TGTGCCTGGAGGAGGCCGGGGGGGGCCTACGAGCAGTACTTC
CAWRRPGGAYEQYF
>NA|TRBJ1-5|NA|TRBV7-6|14
TGTGCCAGCAGCTTAGGCAGAAGCAATCAGCCCCAGCATTTT
CASSLGRSNQPQHF
>NA|TRBJ2-5|NA|TRBV6-1|15
TGTGCCAGCACCGCCGGGACTCCCATAGGAGAGACCCAGTACTTC
CASTAGTPIGETQYF
>TRBD1|TRBJ1-1|NA|TRBV7-2|16
TGTGCCAGCAGCCCCCATTCCGGGACAGGGTGGTCTGAAGCTTTCTTT
CASSPHSGTGWSEAFF
>NA|TRBJ1-5|NA|TRBV6-5|13
TGTGCCAGCGGGGGCAGGGGAAATCAGCCCCAGCATTTT
CASGGRGNQPQHF
>TRBD2|TRBJ2-4|NA|TRBV30|18
TGTGCCTGGTCACGACTAGCGGGGGGGGCTCTAGCCAAAAACATTCAGTACTTC
CAWSRLAGGALAKNIQYF
>NA|TRBJ1-2|NA|TRBV6-5|14
TGTGCCAGCAGTTCGCCTAGGACGGCCTATGGCTACACCTTC
CASSSPRTAYGYTF